The 10 T cell receptor beta chains listed next were all sequenced from one sample in a study of PD-1 blockade in classical Hodgkin lymphoma. The protocol was immunoSEQ multiplex PCR, while the TCRdb copy is restricted to in-frame clones and leaves out a portion. Here the sample spans fewer than 14,000 clones, about 70% being singletons. Stated time point: cycle 4 day 1 (C4D1), after less than seven weeks of nivolumab. Every patient relapsed after autologous stem cell transplantation, and brentuximab vedotin exposure varied. Magnetic negative selection of thawed PBMCs was the method by which CD4+ T cells were purified. Sequenced material: CD4+ T cells from blood, taken before the fourth cycle of nivolumab. All receptors come from a human donor with classical Hodgkin lymphoma.

V and J are TRBV6-1 and TRBJ2-3; 11 bases map to TRBD2. The CDR3 covers 15 residues. Per the germline V gene, CDR1 is MNHNS and CDR2 is SASEGT. The V segment lost 3 bases and the J segment 6 bases; nucleotides outside the gene matches: 5. The CDR3 bases are TGTGCCAGCAGTGACCAACTAGCGGGAGTGGATACGCAGTATTTT. It translates to CASSDQLAGVDTQYF.

V and J are TRBV28 and TRBJ2-1; 7 nucleotides line up with TRBD1. V gave up 6 bases and J gave up 2 bases; unmatched junction bases: 7. The germline CDR1 and CDR2 sequences are MDHEN and SYDVKM. The CDR3 runs 15 residues. CDR3 coding DNA: TGTGCCAGCAGAAAGGGGGACAGTACCTACAATGAGCAGTTCTTC. This translates into CASRKGDSTYNEQFF.

This clone occurred a few times. The gene calls are TRBV2 and TRBJ1-2; D gene unclear. This CDR3 is built from 12 residues. Deletions cut 0 bases from V and 14 bases from J, with 13 bases between. CDR1 is SNHLY and CDR2 is FYNNEI in the germline V gene. CDR3 coding DNA: TGTGCCAGCAGTGAAGCGGCTACTACTGATACCTTC. Encoded protein: CASSEAATTDTF.

The chain links TRBV2 to TRBJ2-7, with TRBD2 matching over 10 bases. The trim removed 6 bases at V and 6 bases at J, leaving 8 bases unmatched. Per germline, CDR1 SNHLY and CDR2 FYNNEI. The CDR3 consists of 14 residues. CDR3 amino acids: CASRVTSGTGEQYF. The CDR3 nucleotides are TGTGCCAGCAGGGTAACTAGCGGGACAGGCGAGCAGTACTTC.

The sample holds a few counts of this clone. The CDR3 bases are TGTGCCAGCGGAGCGGCGTACAGGCTTACTAACTATGGCTACACCTTC. Encoded protein: CASGAAYRLTNYGYTF. The chain combines TRBV28 with TRBJ1-2; weak D call: TRBD1 (5 bases). Germline assignment: CDR1 MDHEN and CDR2 SYDVKM. The CDR3 is 16 amino acids. Trimming took off 8 bases at V and 0 bases at J, with 19 bases between the two ends.

V and J are TRBV7-9 and TRBJ2-1; TRBD2 aligns across 7 bases. This CDR3 has 13 amino acids. Germline V lookup: CDR1 SEHNR, CDR2 FQNEAQ (reference sequence). The trim removed 2 bases at V and 10 bases at J, leaving 5 bases unmatched. In DNA, the CDR3 is TGTGCCAGCAGCTTACTAGCGGACTCAGAGCAGTTCTTC. Amino acids: CASSLLADSEQFF.

This clone appeared a single time. The chain carries TRBV21-1 and TRBJ2-5; the table's D call TRBD2 went unverified against the DNA. TRBV21-1 counts as a pseudogene. This CDR3 is built from 13 residues. CDR3 DNA: TGTGCCAGCAGCAAAGCGCTCCGGGAGACCCAGTACTTC. Translated: CASSKALRETQYF.

V is TRBV19 and J is TRBJ1-2; D remains ambiguous. CDR1 LNHDA and CDR2 SQIVND come from the germline V gene (reference sequence). The CDR3 loop spans 12 amino acids. V gave up 2 bases and J gave up 8 bases, with 9 bases separating them. The CDR3 spells CASSITGSGYTF. In DNA form, the CDR3 reads TGTGCCAGTAGTATAACGGGATCCGGCTACACCTTC.

The chain links TRBV21-1 to TRBJ2-1; the tabulated D call, TRBD2, remains unverified against the DNA. TRBV21-1 is a pseudogene segment. This CDR3 comprises 15 residues. The CDR3 bases are TGTGCCAGCAGCAAAGGGAAGCGGGAATTCAATGAGCAGTTCTTC. Translation: CASSKGKREFNEQFF.

J is TRBJ2-5 and V is TRBV7-6; a weak D match, TRBD1 (6 bases). The germline gives CDR1 SGHVS, CDR2 FNYEAQ. Trimming shortened V by 1 base and J by 5 bases, and 8 bases separated the two germline ends. The CDR3 has 13 residues. The CDR3 spells CASSLGTAETQYF. As DNA, the CDR3 is TGTGCCAGCAGCTTAGGGACAGCGGAGACCCAGTACTTC.